These T cell receptor beta chains were read from a single sample in a study of blood T cell repertoires in COVID-19. Produced via immunoSEQ multiplex PCR; TCRdb's table is partial and in-frame only. The table records just over 60,000 clones, about four fifths of them present only once. The sequenced sample was peripheral blood. The receptors stem from a man aged 25-45 years with COVID-19, enrolled during active disease. CDR3s include the opening cysteine and the closing phenylalanine or tryptophan. D genes are given only for firm matches. The size entry is marked missing in some rows and otherwise reads once, few, many or a size class.

CDR3 DNA: TGTGCCAGCAGTGAATGGGCAGGGTTAAATTATGGCTACACCTTC; CDR3 protein: CASSEWAGLNYGYTF; V gene: TRBV2; clone size: -; D gene: -; J gene: TRBJ1-2
CDR3 DNA: TGTGCCAGCAGCTTGGCGGCGGGACAGGGACGGTACGAGCAGTACTTC; CDR3 protein: CASSLAAGQGRYEQYF; V gene: TRBV5-6; clone size: -; D gene: TRBD1; J gene: TRBJ2-7
CDR3 DNA: TGTGCTAGTGAGGGGGAGAACACTGAAGCTTTCTTT; CDR3 protein: CASEGENTEAFF; V gene: TRBV12-5; clone size: -; D gene: -; J gene: TRBJ1-1
CDR3 DNA: TGTGCCATCAGTGAGGCAGGGACTGAGCAGCCCCAGCATTTT; CDR3 protein: CAISEAGTEQPQHF; V gene: TRBV10-3; clone size: -; D gene: -; J gene: TRBJ1-5
CDR3 DNA: TGTGCCAGCAGTTCCCGGGACACTGAAGCTTTCTTT; CDR3 protein: CASSSRDTEAFF; V gene: TRBV6-6; clone size: -; D gene: -; J gene: TRBJ1-1
CDR3 DNA: TGTGCCAGCAGTCTAACCGGGGGACGGAACGAGCAGTACTTC; CDR3 protein: CASSLTGGRNEQYF; V gene: TRBV27; clone size: -; D gene: -; J gene: TRBJ2-7
CDR3 DNA: TGTGCCAGCACCGCGTTTCCTACAGCGAACACCGGGGAGCTGTTTTTT; CDR3 protein: CASTAFPTANTGELFF; V gene: TRBV6-6; clone size: -; D gene: -; J gene: TRBJ2-2
CDR3 DNA: TGTGCCAGCAACCCTGGGTCGGGGGGCTACACCTTC; CDR3 protein: CASNPGSGGYTF; V gene: TRBV7-9; clone size: -; D gene: -; J gene: TRBJ1-2
CDR3 DNA: TGTGCCAGCAGCTTAGCGGGGGGGGCTAGCCCAGAGCAGTTCTTC; CDR3 protein: CASSLAGGASPEQFF; V gene: TRBV7-2; clone size: once; D gene: -; J gene: TRBJ2-1
CDR3 DNA: TGTGCCAGCACCGGGACTAGCCCCGTTCGGGATACGCAGTATTTT; CDR3 protein: CASTGTSPVRDTQYF; V gene: TRBV28; clone size: -; D gene: TRBD2; J gene: TRBJ2-3
CDR3 DNA: TGTGCCAGCAGCTTAGAATGGAGTTCCTACAATGAGCAGTTCTTC; CDR3 protein: CASSLEWSSYNEQFF; V gene: TRBV7-6; clone size: -; D gene: -; J gene: TRBJ2-1
CDR3 DNA: TGCAGTGCTAGTTTAGAAGATACGCAGTATTTT; CDR3 protein: CSASLEDTQYF; V gene: TRBV20-1; clone size: -; D gene: -; J gene: TRBJ2-3
CDR3 DNA: TGTGCCAGTAGCAAGGACAGGCAAGCTTTCTTT; CDR3 protein: CASSKDRQAFF; V gene: TRBV19; clone size: -; D gene: TRBD1; J gene: TRBJ1-1
CDR3 DNA: TGTGCCAGCAGTTTAGAGAGGCGGGAGACCCAGTACTTC; CDR3 protein: CASSLERRETQYF; V gene: TRBV27; clone size: -; D gene: -; J gene: TRBJ2-5
CDR3 DNA: TGTGCCAGTAGTATAGCGCAGGGGACGAATGAGCAGTTCTTC; CDR3 protein: CASSIAQGTNEQFF; V gene: TRBV19; clone size: -; D gene: -; J gene: TRBJ2-1
CDR3 DNA: TGTGCCAGCAGTTATACGACAGGGTCCCCCCCGGCTTTCTTT; CDR3 protein: CASSYTTGSPPAFF; V gene: TRBV28; clone size: -; D gene: TRBD1; J gene: TRBJ1-1
CDR3 DNA: TGTGCTAGTGGTTTGGTGCTGAACCGGCGGGAGACCCAGTACTTC; CDR3 protein: CASGLVLNRRETQYF; V gene: TRBV12-5; clone size: -; D gene: -; J gene: TRBJ2-5
CDR3 DNA: TGTGCCAGCAGTTACTCGCCTAGCCCCTTAAACCTCGAGCAGTACTTC; CDR3 protein: CASSYSPSPLNLEQYF; V gene: TRBV6-5; clone size: -; D gene: -; J gene: TRBJ2-7
CDR3 DNA: TGTGCCACCAGTGATTTGCGAGGGCAGCCCAATGAGCAGTTCTTC; CDR3 protein: CATSDLRGQPNEQFF; V gene: TRBV24-1; clone size: -; D gene: -; J gene: TRBJ2-1
CDR3 DNA: TGTGCCAGCAGCAAGCTGACTAGCACAGATACGCAGTATTTT; CDR3 protein: CASSKLTSTDTQYF; V gene: TRBV7-9; clone size: -; D gene: -; J gene: TRBJ2-3
CDR3 DNA: TGTGCCAGCAGCGCCAGACCGGGACAGGACTATGAAGATAACTATGGCTACACCTTC; CDR3 protein: CASSARPGQDYEDNYGYTF; V gene: TRBV9; clone size: -; D gene: TRBD1; J gene: TRBJ1-2
CDR3 DNA: TGCGCCAGCACCCCTATTCGGGAGGGTCAAGCTTTCTTT; CDR3 protein: CASTPIREGQAFF; V gene: TRBV10-2; clone size: -; D gene: -; J gene: TRBJ1-1
CDR3 DNA: TGTGCCAGCGTCGGTCCCCGATATGGCTACACCTTC; CDR3 protein: CASVGPRYGYTF; V gene: TRBV6-5; clone size: -; D gene: -; J gene: TRBJ1-2
CDR3 DNA: TGTGCCATCAGCGGCCGAGAGACTAGCGCCTACAATGAGCAGTTCTTC; CDR3 protein: CAISGRETSAYNEQFF; V gene: TRBV10-3; clone size: -; D gene: TRBD2; J gene: TRBJ2-1
CDR3 DNA: TGTGCCAGCAGTTCAGAGGGGTACAGGGTGGGCACAGATACGCAGTATTTT; CDR3 protein: CASSSEGYRVGTDTQYF; V gene: TRBV28; clone size: -; D gene: -; J gene: TRBJ2-3
CDR3 DNA: TGTGCCAGCTCACCAAAAGCGGGAGGGCCCTACACCGGGGAGCTGTTTTTT; CDR3 protein: CASSPKAGGPYTGELFF; V gene: TRBV18; clone size: -; D gene: TRBD2; J gene: TRBJ2-2
CDR3 DNA: TGTGCCAGCGGGGAGGGGTTAAGCTACGAGCAGTACTTC; CDR3 protein: CASGEGLSYEQYF; V gene: TRBV9; clone size: once; D gene: TRBD2; J gene: TRBJ2-7
CDR3 DNA: TGTGCCAGCAGCTCCACAGGTGTCCCTTACAATGAGCAGTTCTTC; CDR3 protein: CASSSTGVPYNEQFF; V gene: TRBV11-3; clone size: -; D gene: -; J gene: TRBJ2-1
CDR3 DNA: TGTGCCAGCAGTTTTTACCAGGGGCCCAGCTCCTACGAGCAGTACTTC; CDR3 protein: CASSFYQGPSSYEQYF; V gene: TRBV27; clone size: -; D gene: -; J gene: TRBJ2-7
CDR3 DNA: TGTGCCTGCCTCGCCGGTTTGAACACTGAAGCTTTCTTT; CDR3 protein: CACLAGLNTEAFF; V gene: TRBV2; clone size: -; D gene: -; J gene: TRBJ1-1
CDR3 DNA: TGTGCCAGCAGTTGGATCGACAGGGCGGGAGATACGCAGTATTTT; CDR3 protein: CASSWIDRAGDTQYF; V gene: TRBV27; clone size: -; D gene: TRBD1; J gene: TRBJ2-3
CDR3 DNA: TGTGCCAGCAGCGTAGCCCCGCGGGGGGCCGTCTACAATGAGCAGTTCTTC; CDR3 protein: CASSVAPRGAVYNEQFF; V gene: TRBV9; clone size: few; D gene: TRBD2; J gene: TRBJ2-1
CDR3 DNA: TGCGCCAGCAGTGAGTCTTTAGCGGGAGGTACAGATACGCAGTATTTT; CDR3 protein: CASSESLAGGTDTQYF; V gene: TRBV10-1; clone size: few; D gene: TRBD2; J gene: TRBJ2-3
CDR3 DNA: TGTGCCAGCAGTGCGACAGGGGTTCTTGAAACAGATACGCAGTATTTT; CDR3 protein: CASSATGVLETDTQYF; V gene: TRBV28; clone size: -; D gene: TRBD1; J gene: TRBJ2-3
CDR3 DNA: TGTGCCAGCTCACCACCGGACACGAACACTGAAGCTTTCTTT; CDR3 protein: CASSPPDTNTEAFF; V gene: TRBV18; clone size: -; D gene: -; J gene: TRBJ1-1
CDR3 DNA: TGTGCCAGCAGTGAACGAGCGGCATCAACGGGGTCACCCCTCCACTTT; CDR3 protein: CASSERAASTGSPLHF; V gene: TRBV2; clone size: few; D gene: -; J gene: TRBJ1-6